The 19 T cell receptor beta chains below all came from one sample that was sequenced in a study of CD8 T cells in ankylosing spondylitis. General observations from the study: Among TCR beta sequences, a motif of under 10 highly homologous variants appeared characteristic of ankylosing spondylitis blood.

Their antigen targets remain unknown. TCRdb passed the 5' RACE reads through MiXCR, listing each CDR3 protein once. Found here are over 600,000 distinct CDR3 sequences, 15% to 20% of them singletons; the top ten hold 15% to 20%. The specimen sequenced was blood, either unsorted or a sorted T cell fraction (not recorded which). These receptors all stem from a male donor with ankylosing spondylitis.

The chain has TRBV20-1 and TRBJ1-2, with 9 positions matching TRBD1. Germline CDR1 and CDR2: DFQATT and SNEGSKA (reference sequence). This CDR3 is built from 11 residues. The DNA for the CDR3 is TGCATTCCGGGACAGGGCGACGGCTACACCTTC. This encodes CIPGQGDGYTF.

To note about this clonotype: One junction end does not reproduce the germline sequence, and a read error may be involved. The chain links TRBV28 to TRBJ2-7; no clear D. Germline CDR1 is MDHEN and CDR2 is SYDVKM. The CDR3 sequence is 15 residues long. DNA of the CDR3: TGTGCCTGCAGTCCCCAAACCCCGGACCCTCTTGAGCAGTACTTC. Residues: CACSPQTPDPLEQYF.

The chain is built from TRBV27 and TRBJ2-7; possibly TRBD2 for D (6 bases). This CDR3 contains 16 residues. Trimming took 0 bases from V and 3 from J, leaving 15 bases between them. Germline CDR1 MNHEY, CDR2 SMNVEV (reference sequence). The CDR3 sequence is CASSLSRPGGLYEQYF. The CDR3 nucleotides are TGTGCCAGCAGTTTATCGCGTCCCGGAGGGCTCTACGAGCAGTACTTC.

The chain is built from TRBV7-8 and TRBJ2-7; 15 bases are shared with TRBD2. Trimming at V came to 1 base and at J to 1 base, leaving 8 bases not matched to a gene. The CDR3 length is 19 residues. Germline lookup yields CDR1 SGHVS and CDR2 FQNEAQ. The CDR3 is CASSLEGPGLAGGSYEQYF. The CDR3 DNA follows: TGTGCCAGCAGCTTAGAAGGACCGGGACTAGCGGGAGGTTCCTACGAGCAGTACTTC.

V and J are TRBV11-2 and TRBJ2-1, with a possible D match to TRBD2 (5 bases). The CDR3 loop spans 15 amino acids. Between the trimmed V and J ends, which lost 2 bases and 2 bases, there was a span of 10 bases. Per the germline V gene, CDR1 is SGHAT and CDR2 is FQNNGV. CDR3 sequence: CASSLRRAAYNEQFF. In nucleotides, the CDR3 is TGTGCCAGCAGCTTAAGGCGGGCGGCCTACAATGAGCAGTTCTTC.

The sample holds a few counts of this clonotype. CDR3 coding DNA: TGTGCCAGCAGATTCGCCTCTGGGGCCAACGTCCTGACTTTC. As protein: CASRFASGANVLTF. The chain joins TRBV28 to TRBJ2-6, with no clear D. From germline, CDR1 is MDHEN and CDR2 SYDVKM. V shed 6 bases and J shed 0 bases, with 6 bases lying between them. The CDR3 covers 14 residues.

This clonotype was counted a few times. V gene TRBV7-9 combines with J gene TRBJ2-1; 7 nucleotides align to TRBD2. This CDR3 is 11 amino acids long. The germline gives CDR1 SEHNR, CDR2 FQNEAQ (reference sequence). Trimming at V came to 9 bases and at J to 9 bases, leaving 5 bases not matched to a gene. CDR3 protein: CASGRVGEQFF. The CDR3 DNA follows: TGTGCCAGTGGGAGGGTCGGTGAGCAGTTCTTC.

This chain connects TRBV27 to TRBJ2-5; a possible D gene is TRBD2 (5 bases). The CDR3 loop spans 16 amino acids. CDR1 is MNHEY, CDR2 SMNVEV, per germline (reference sequence). V lost 4 bases to trimming and J lost 0 bases, with 15 bases between them. The CDR3 protein is CASSSTSGLYQETQYF. The CDR3 DNA reads as TGTGCCAGCAGTTCGACCTCAGGACTGTACCAAGAGACCCAGTACTTC.

CDR3 residues: CATSDAGVPNNEQFF. Written as DNA, the CDR3 is TGTGCCACCAGTGATGCGGGAGTTCCAAACAATGAGCAGTTCTTC. The chain has TRBV24-1 and TRBJ2-1; 7 bases fit TRBD2. The CDR3 runs to 15 residues. V dropped 3 bases and J dropped 5; count of bases not matched to a gene: 6. Germline CDR1 KGHDR, CDR2 SFDVKD.

The rearrangement links TRBV7-2 to TRBJ1-5; TRBD1 matches 7 bases. This CDR3 is 15 amino acids long. Germline V gene lookup returns CDR1 SGHTA and CDR2 FQGNSA. Germline trimming cut 5 bases from V and 6 bases from J; bases unmatched to any gene: 10. DNA of the CDR3: TGTGCCAGCAGCCCCGGGACAGACTCGGGTCAGCCCCAGCATTTT. Protein: CASSPGTDSGQPQHF.

The genes are TRBV10-3 and TRBJ2-1, with TRBD2 matching over 9 bases. The germline V gene has CDR1 ENHRY and CDR2 SYGVKD. V was pared by 7 bases and J by 5 bases, with 6 bases of the junction left unmatched. The CDR3 extends over 14 amino acids. This CDR3 is CAIKSLAGHNEQFF. CDR3 in DNA: TGTGCCATCAAGAGTCTAGCGGGGCACAATGAGCAGTTCTTC.

This clonotype came up many times. The V and J genes are TRBV12-5 and TRBJ1-4; no firm D call. This CDR3 is 13 amino acids long. Trimming left V 6 bases short and J 6 bases short, with 11 bases between. Germline V gives CDR1 LGHNT, CDR2 FRNRAP. CDR3 region: CASGGAPDEKLFF. The CDR3 nucleotides read TGTGCTAGTGGGGGAGCCCCGGATGAAAAACTGTTTTTT.

The rearrangement uses TRBV19 and TRBJ2-1, with TRBD1 matching 10 bases. Per the germline V gene, CDR1 is LNHDA and CDR2 is SQIVND (reference sequence). Losses at the gene ends were 4 bases for V and 4 bases for J; bases not matched to a gene: 10. This CDR3 region has 17 residues. As DNA, the CDR3 is TGTGCCAGTAGTAGGGATTTGGGGACAGGGGCATACAATGAGCAGTTCTTC. Residues: CASSRDLGTGAYNEQFF.

This clonotype was observed a few times. The chain joins TRBV11-2 to TRBJ2-7; D perhaps matches TRBD2 (5 bases). Germline lookup yields CDR1 SGHAT and CDR2 FQNNGV. Trimming took off 2 bases at V and 7 bases at J, with 24 bases between the two ends. The CDR3 loop spans 17 amino acids. The CDR3 region has the DNA TGTGCCAGCAGCTTATGGCAGACCACTACAACTACGGGGGAGCAGTACTTC. This codes for CASSLWQTTTTTGEQYF.

This rearrangement joins TRBV7-8 to TRBJ2-5, with D unresolved. Germline V gene data show CDR1 as SGHVS and CDR2 as FQNEAQ. The CDR3 loop spans 11 amino acids. Between the trimmed V and J ends, which lost 7 bases and 5 bases, there was a span of 8 bases. The CDR3 spells CASTHGETQYF. Written as DNA, the CDR3 is TGTGCCAGCACCCATGGCGAGACCCAGTACTTC.

Many counts were recorded for this clonotype. V is TRBV29-1 and J is TRBJ1-2; D remains ambiguous. The CDR3 extends over 13 amino acids. Trimming pared 5 bases from V and 8 bases from J, leaving 18 bases between. The germline V gene encodes CDR1 SQVTM and CDR2 ANQGSEA. The CDR3 coding sequence is TGCAGCGTTCGTCTGCGGGAGGATGGGGGCTACACCTTC. Translated: CSVRLREDGGYTF. Using reference TRBV29-1 and TRBJ1-2 for the parts outside the CDR3, the full variable domain is SAVISQKPSRDICQRGTSLTIQCQVDSQVTMMFWYRQQPGQSLTLIATANQGSEATYESGFVIDKFPISRPNLTFSTLTVSNMSPEDSSIYLCSVRLREDGGYTFGSGTRLTVV.

V and J are TRBV5-1 and TRBJ2-6; D call uncertain. This CDR3 is built from 14 residues. V was shortened by 0 bases and J by 4 bases, with 5 bases between the two germline ends. Per germline, CDR1 SGHRS and CDR2 YFSETQ. CDR3 nucleotides: TGCGCCAGCAGCTTGGCTGAGGGGGCCAACGTCCTGACTTTC. Translated: CASSLAEGANVLTF.

This clonotype came up many times. The rearrangement joins TRBV6-2 or TRBV6-3 to TRBJ2-2, with 7 bases lining up with TRBD1. The germline gives CDR1 MNHEY, CDR2 SVGEGT. CDR3 length: 15 amino acids. J gave up 3 bases and V 6 bases, and 7 bases lay outside the gene matches. CDR3 loop: CASSPGQADTGELFF. The CDR3 coding sequence is TGTGCCAGCAGCCCCGGACAGGCAGACACCGGGGAGCTGTTTTTT.

The chain links TRBV6-1 to TRBJ1-3; no clear D. Germline V gene data show CDR1 as MNHNS and CDR2 as SASEGT. This CDR3 comprises 16 residues. Trimming took 5 bases from V and 0 from J, leaving 14 bases between them. CDR3 sequence reads: CASSRQALSSGNTIYF. Here the CDR3 DNA reads TGTGCCAGCAGTCGGCAGGCGCTCAGCTCTGGAAACACCATATATTTT.